This TCR beta chain derives from a study of blood T cell repertoires in COVID-19. Study-level information: T cells, B-cell-depleted T cells, or PBMCs provided the cDNA or gDNA that served as material.

Profiled with immunoSEQ multiplex PCR; TCRdb holds only in-frame clones, not every one. The sample gives under 300,000 clones, around 87% of which show up once; approximately 7.2% is in the top ten. V lost 3 bases and J 1 base, leaving 9 bases between the germline ends. The CDR3 length is 15 residues. Germline V gives CDR1 LNHDA, CDR2 SQIVND (reference sequence). This receptor was taken from a woman aged 70-85 years with active or convalescent COVID-19. The chain combines TRBV19 with TRBJ2-2; possibly TRBD2 for D (6 bases). The sequenced sample consisted of peripheral blood. The CDR3, as DNA: TGTGCCAGTAGTATCGGAGGGTTGAACACCGGGGAGCTGTTTTTT. As protein: CASSIGGLNTGELFF. Drawing the rest from reference TRBV19 and TRBJ2-2, the complete variable domain is DGGITQSPKYLFRKEGQNVTLSCEQNLNHDAMYWYRQDPGQGLRLIYYSQIVNDFQKGDIAEGYSVSREKKESFPLTVTSAQKNPTAFYLCASSIGGLNTGELFFGEGSRLTVL.